The next 29 T cell receptor beta chains were all read from a single sample in a study of CD8 T cells in ankylosing spondylitis. Study-wide findings and caveats: Within ankylosing spondylitis blood, a TCR beta motif made up of under 10 highly homologous variants appeared to be characteristic.

Each CDR3 protein is one row after TCRdb ran MiXCR on the 5' RACE reads. The sample comprises under 950,000 distinct CDR3 sequences, 15% to 20% of which are singletons, and around 19% rests with the top ten. No antigen has been assigned to these receptors. The specimen sequenced was blood, either unsorted or a sorted T cell fraction (not recorded which). These receptors were obtained from a male donor with ankylosing spondylitis.

This clonotype has a handful of counts. The chain recombines TRBV7-3 with TRBJ2-7, with a weak D call TRBD1 (6 bases). The CDR3 spans 15 residues. V lost 0 bases, J lost 2 bases, and 11 bases lay in between. Germline V gene lookup returns CDR1 SGHTA and CDR2 FQGTGA. The CDR3 sequence is CASSLTRDTPYEQYF. The CDR3 region has the DNA TGTGCCAGCAGCTTAACCCGGGACACACCCTACGAGCAGTACTTC.

The V call is TRBV28, the J call TRBJ2-7, with TRBD1 matching 9 bases. CDR3 size: 13 residues. The germline CDR1 and CDR2 sequences are MDHEN and SYDVKM. The V gene end was trimmed by 6 bases and the J gene end by 7 bases; junction bases not matched to a gene: 7. The DNA for the CDR3 is TGTGCCAGCAGACAGGGGGCTCTTTATGAGCAGTACTTC. Translated: CASRQGALYEQYF.

This clonotype was counted at least ten times. The chain carries TRBV3-1 and TRBJ2-5; D is ambiguous. There are 12 residues in the CDR3. Per germline, CDR1 LGHDT and CDR2 YNNKEL (reference sequence). Trimming left V 8 bases short and J 5 bases short, with 12 bases between. Here the CDR3 reads CASSPKRETQYF. CDR3 in DNA: TGTGCCAGCTCACCAAAGAGGGAGACCCAGTACTTC.

The V and J genes are TRBV20-1 and TRBJ1-1; D gene uncertain. Trimming removed 5 bases at V and 3 bases at J, with 16 bases between. Germline V lookup: CDR1 DFQATT, CDR2 SNEGSKA (reference sequence). This CDR3 contains 14 residues. The CDR3 loop is CSAGKLPGHTEAFF. Written as DNA, the CDR3 is TGCAGTGCTGGAAAGCTACCCGGGCACACTGAAGCTTTCTTT.

The chain combines TRBV29-1 with TRBJ1-1; no clear D gene. V lost 3 bases to trimming and J lost 1 base, with 12 bases between them. The CDR3 is 14 amino acids. Germline CDR1 and CDR2: SQVTM and ANQGSEA. This CDR3 reads CSVEVGLQNTEAFF. CDR3 DNA sequence: TGCAGCGTTGAGGTCGGGCTGCAGAACACTGAAGCTTTCTTT.

The chain combines TRBV7-6 with TRBJ1-1; D is uncertain. The ends were cut back, 1 base at V and 1 base at J, with 16 bases in the middle. The germline CDR1 and CDR2 sequences are SGHVS and FNYEAQ. The CDR3 totals 17 residues. The CDR3 nucleotides read TGTGCCAGCAGCTTAGTAGGTGATTACCACTCGAACACTGAAGCTTTCTTT. It translates to CASSLVGDYHSNTEAFF.

The rearrangement links TRBV4-1 to TRBJ2-1, with D perhaps matching TRBD1 (5 bases). Germline V CDR1 and CDR2: MGHRA, YSYEKL. This CDR3 is 15 amino acids long. Trimming removed 3 bases at V and 0 bases at J, with 9 bases between. CDR3 nucleotide sequence: TGCGCCAGCAGCCATGGACACTTCTCCTACAATGAGCAGTTCTTC. Its translation is CASSHGHFSYNEQFF.

This clonotype occurred many times. This chain connects TRBV20-1 to TRBJ2-5; D may be TRBD1 (5 bases). CDR3 length equals 13 residues. The germline V gene encodes CDR1 DFQATT and CDR2 SNEGSKA (reference sequence). V lost 3 bases and J lost 5, with 13 bases in between. The CDR3 here is CSARGRVGETQYF. The CDR3 nucleotides are TGCAGTGCTAGGGGCAGGGTCGGGGAGACCCAGTACTTC.

Only a few counts were recorded for this clonotype. The chain couples TRBV12-3 or TRBV12-4 to TRBJ2-1; no reliable D call. This CDR3 region has 15 residues. V was pared by 5 bases and J by 0 bases, with 11 bases between. CDR3 DNA: TGTGCCAGCAGTATCCAGACCGGCTCCTACAATGAGCAGTTCTTC. This translates into CASSIQTGSYNEQFF.

This chain links TRBV7-2 with TRBJ2-5, with D uncertain. Germline values: CDR1 SGHTA, CDR2 FQGNSA. The CDR3 is 14 residues long. V shed 7 bases and J shed 2 bases, with 14 bases lying between them. CDR3 DNA: TGTGCCAGCACCAACTACGGCCCACAAGAGACCCAGTACTTC. Its protein is CASTNYGPQETQYF.

This clonotype was seen a handful of times. The rearrangement links TRBV10-3 to TRBJ2-7; 8 nucleotides align to TRBD1. Germline CDR1 and CDR2: ENHRY and SYGVKD. The trim removed 7 bases at V and 2 bases at J, leaving 4 bases unmatched. This CDR3 is 13 amino acids long. CDR3 amino acids: CAIKQGVTYEQYF. In DNA form, the CDR3 reads TGTGCCATCAAACAGGGGGTCACCTACGAGCAGTACTTC.

The sample holds a few counts of this clonotype. This rearrangement joins TRBV5-1 to TRBJ2-1; D is ambiguous. CDR3 length equals 17 residues. Germline CDR1 SGHRS, CDR2 YFSETQ. The ends were cut back, 1 base at V and 0 bases at J, with 14 bases in the middle. The CDR3 DNA sequence: TGCGCCAGCAGCTTGTCTCCCCTATCGAGCTCCTACAATGAGCAGTTCTTC. This codes for CASSLSPLSSSYNEQFF.

The chain employs TRBV28 and TRBJ1-1; the D is unclear. This CDR3 contains 15 residues. V was pared by 3 bases and J by 1 base, with 12 bases between. CDR1 and CDR2 from the germline V gene are MDHEN and SYDVKM. The CDR3 here is CASSFRSWANTEAFF. The CDR3 bases are TGTGCCAGCAGTTTTCGATCCTGGGCGAACACTGAAGCTTTCTTT.

In this sample, this clonotype turned up many times. The chain couples TRBV6-4 to TRBJ1-6; no firm D call. The V end lost 0 bases, the J end lost 6 bases, and 6 bases lay between the germline ends. CDR1 and CDR2 from the germline V gene are MRHNA and SNTAGT. The CDR3 length is 14 residues. The CDR3 here is CASSDSSLNSPLHF. Written as DNA, the CDR3 is TGTGCCAGCAGTGACTCGTCGCTTAATTCACCCCTCCACTTT.

This clonotype has more than one count but fewer than ten. The chain joins TRBV6-2 or TRBV6-3 to TRBJ2-2; the D gene is possibly TRBD2 (6 bases). Germline CDR1 is MNHEY and CDR2 is SVGEGT. With 3 bases removed from V and 6 bases from J, the gap between germline ends came to 14 bases. The CDR3 extends over 15 amino acids. CDR3 in DNA: TGTGCCAGCAGTTATTGGCGGGGTGTATCCGGGGAGCTGTTTTTT. Amino acids: CASSYWRGVSGELFF.

This chain links TRBV7-2 with TRBJ2-5; tentative D call: TRBD2 (5 bases). The CDR3 sequence is 14 residues long. The germline V gene has CDR1 SGHTA and CDR2 FQGNSA. The V and J ends lost 7 bases and 5 bases respectively, with 17 bases between them. The CDR3 here is CASTRSGSLETQYF. The CDR3 bases are TGTGCCAGCACCCGAAGCGGTTCCCTGGAGACCCAGTACTTC.

The chain links TRBV27 to TRBJ2-3; 9 nucleotides match TRBD2. The CDR3 contains 16 residues. The V segment lost 4 bases and the J segment 5 bases; nucleotides outside the gene matches: 10. CDR1 and CDR2 from the germline V gene are MNHEY and SMNVEV (reference sequence). CDR3 nucleotide sequence: TGTGCCAGCAGTTCCAGCGGGAGGAAGGGGGTAGATACGCAGTATTTT. Encoded protein: CASSSSGRKGVDTQYF.

V gene TRBV5-1 combines with J gene TRBJ1-2; TRBD1 matches 7 bases. The ends lost 0 bases at V and 7 bases at J; junction bases unmatched: 12. CDR1 SGHRS and CDR2 YFSETQ come from the germline V gene. The CDR3 contains 16 residues. The CDR3 nucleotides read TGCGCCAGCAGCTTGGAGCCTGACAGGGTAAAGAGTGGCTACACCTTC. As protein: CASSLEPDRVKSGYTF.

CDR3 nucleotides: TGTGCCACCAGTGATTACGGTGAACTGCAGTATTTT. Translating it yields CATSDYGELQYF. The chain couples TRBV24-1 to TRBJ2-3; D is uncertain. Per the germline V gene, CDR1 is KGHDR and CDR2 is SFDVKD. The CDR3 is 12 residues long. Trimming left V 2 bases short and J 11 bases short, with 10 bases between.

The chain joins TRBV4-3 to TRBJ2-3; TRBD2 matches 12 bases. CDR1 and CDR2 (germline): LGHNA, YSLEER. The CDR3 consists of 19 residues. The V gene end was trimmed by 0 bases and the J gene end by 0 bases; junction bases not matched to a gene: 7. For the CDR3, the DNA is TGCGCCAGCAGCCAAGAGTCTAGCGGGAGGGGTTCTAGCACAGATACGCAGTATTTT. Translated: CASSQESSGRGSSTDTQYF.

This chain connects TRBV6-2 or TRBV6-3 to TRBJ2-7; D unresolved. This CDR3 has 11 residues. Germline V CDR1 and CDR2: MNHEY, SVGEGT. The V end was cut by 10 bases, the J end by 5 bases, with 12 bases between. The CDR3 protein is CATWDSHEQYF. CDR3 in DNA: TGTGCCACCTGGGATAGCCACGAGCAGTACTTC.

The chain links TRBV30 to TRBJ2-7, with 8 bases matching TRBD1. The germline V gene encodes CDR1 GTSNPN and CDR2 SVGIG (reference sequence). After removal of 1 base from V and 6 bases from J, the junction contained 2 bases not matched to a gene. The CDR3 contains 12 residues. The CDR3: CAWSEQGAEQYF. The CDR3, as DNA: TGTGCCTGGAGTGAGCAGGGGGCCGAGCAGTACTTC.

The rearrangement uses TRBV16 and TRBJ2-2; D is undetermined. The CDR3 is 12 amino acids. Germline V gene lookup returns CDR1 KGHSY and CDR2 FQNENV. The V and J ends lost 5 bases and 6 bases respectively, with 7 bases between them. CDR3 nucleotide sequence: TGTGCCAGCAGCTTTACACCCGGGGAGCTGTTTTTT. Translation: CASSFTPGELFF.

The V call is TRBV10-3, the J call TRBJ1-1; tentatively, D is TRBD1 (5 bases). The CDR3 is made up of 14 amino acids. The germline V gene has CDR1 ENHRY and CDR2 SYGVKD. V was trimmed by 6 bases and J by 1 base, leaving 12 bases between them. In DNA, the CDR3 is TGTGCCATCAGACCGGGACTTAGGAACACTGAAGCTTTCTTT. It specifies CAIRPGLRNTEAFF.

J is TRBJ2-7 and V is TRBV14; D unresolved. The CDR3 runs 12 residues. Germline assignment: CDR1 SGHDN and CDR2 FVKESK. Trimming pared 2 bases from V and 2 bases from J, leaving 4 bases between. This CDR3 is CASSQFAYEQYF. In nucleotides, the CDR3 is TGTGCCAGCAGCCAATTCGCCTACGAGCAGTACTTC.

J is TRBJ2-7 and V is TRBV4-3, with D maybe TRBD2 (6 bases). The V end was cut by 0 bases, the J end by 3 bases, with 15 bases between. The CDR3 runs to 16 residues. CDR1 is LGHNA and CDR2 is YSLEER in the germline V gene. CDR3 residues: CASSQDRAGPFYEQYF. CDR3 sequence (DNA): TGCGCCAGCAGCCAAGATAGAGCGGGCCCATTCTACGAGCAGTACTTC.

This clonotype has only a few counts. This sequence joins TRBV6-1 and TRBJ2-7; D gene ambiguous. The V end lost 6 bases, the J end lost 5 bases, and 23 bases lay between the germline ends. This CDR3 region has 16 residues. CDR1 and CDR2 (germline): MNHNS, SASEGT. As DNA, the CDR3 is TGTGCCAGCAGCCACGTCCTCACCGCGGTTCTCGACGAGCAGTACTTC. Protein sequence: CASSHVLTAVLDEQYF.

The V gene is TRBV13, the J gene TRBJ1-3, with a possible D match to TRBD1 (6 bases). Germline CDR1 PRHDT, CDR2 FYEKMQ (reference sequence). Trimming pared 5 bases from V and 4 bases from J, leaving 18 bases between. The CDR3 runs to 16 residues. The CDR3 sequence: CASSAGGRVAGNTIYF. The CDR3 DNA sequence: TGTGCCAGCAGCGCCGGGGGCAGGGTTGCAGGAAACACCATATATTTT.

This clonotype was seen a few times. The CDR3 loop reads CASGLAGYEQYF. The DNA for the CDR3 is TGTGCCAGCGGACTAGCGGGGTACGAGCAGTACTTC. The V and J genes are TRBV7-2 and TRBJ2-7; TRBD2 matches 12 bases. Germline loops: CDR1 SGHTA, CDR2 FQGNSA. This CDR3 is 12 amino acids long. J lost 4 bases, V lost 8 bases, and 0 bases had no gene match.